This is a list of T cell receptor beta chains from one sample in a study of T-cell reconstitution after alpha-beta-depleted transplantation in children. One entry per CDR3 protein, called by TCRdb with MiXCR from the PCR reads. The sample holds hundreds of thousands of distinct CDR3 sequences, around 12% seen once. The sequenced sample was PBMCs from the stem cell graft donor, obtained from the stem cell graft. Receptors were obtained from a human donor who donated a stem cell graft to a child with combined immunodeficiency. The CDR3 runs from the conserved cysteine through the conserved F or W. A D gene is named only where the DNA matches it firmly. Only some rows state a clone size, as once, few, many or a class for expanded clones.

few	TRBV5-1	TRBJ2-1	TRBD1	CASSQLFRDSSYNEQFF	TGCGCCAGCAGCCAACTCTTCCGGGACAGCTCCTACAATGAGCAGTTCTTC
many	TRBV7-2	TRBJ2-1	TRBD2	CASSLRLAGVYNEQFF	TGTGCCAGCAGCCTTAGATTAGCGGGAGTTTACAATGAGCAGTTCTTC
many	TRBV12-3/TRBV12-4	TRBJ2-7	-	CASSLIRAREQYF	TGTGCCAGCAGTTTAATACGGGCACGGGAGCAGTACTTC
many	TRBV4-3	TRBJ2-7	TRBD1	CASSHGWDRAYEQYF	TGCGCCAGCAGCCACGGATGGGACAGAGCCTACGAGCAGTACTTC
few	TRBV29-1	TRBJ2-1	TRBD1	CSVRASGTGGYNEQFF	TGCAGCGTTCGAGCTTCCGGGACAGGGGGATACAATGAGCAGTTCTTC
-	TRBV7-3	TRBJ2-2	TRBD2	CASSYGTSGRNTGELFF	TGTGCCAGCAGCTACGGGACTAGCGGGAGGAACACCGGGGAGCTGTTTTTT
-	TRBV12-3/TRBV12-4	TRBJ2-7	-	CASTNGGAEQYF	TGTGCCAGCACCAACGGGGGAGCCGAGCAGTACTTC
few	TRBV7-9	TRBJ2-1	TRBD1	CASSLQGTGLDGEQFF	TGTGCCAGCAGCTTACAGGGGACAGGTCTCGATGGTGAGCAGTTCTTC
-	TRBV4-3	TRBJ2-3	TRBD2	CASSPTSGGYADTQYF	TGCGCCAGCAGCCCCACTAGCGGGGGATACGCAGATACGCAGTATTTT
-	TRBV30	TRBJ1-2	-	CAWSAGGDGYTF	TGTGCCTGGAGTGCCGGGGGCGATGGCTACACCTTC
-	TRBV6-2/TRBV6-3	TRBJ2-7	-	CASTQGPREYF	TGTGCCAGCACCCAAGGACCACGGGAGTACTTC
-	TRBV30	TRBJ2-3	TRBD2	CAWSVGLAGDTDTQYF	TGTGCCTGGAGTGTAGGGCTAGCGGGAGACACAGATACGCAGTATTTT
few	TRBV5-1	TRBJ2-7	-	CASSLELEVGEQYF	TGCGCCAGCAGCTTGGAACTAGAGGTGGGCGAGCAGTACTTC
-	TRBV7-2	TRBJ2-1	TRBD2	CASSQGLEMEQFF	TGTGCCAGCAGCCAGGGACTAGAGATGGAGCAGTTCTTC
-	TRBV7-7	TRBJ2-1	TRBD2	CASSTDSGRSYNEQFF	TGTGCCAGCAGCACCGATAGCGGGAGGTCCTACAATGAGCAGTTCTTC
-	TRBV27	TRBJ1-5	-	CASSPVGGIGQPQHF	TGTGCCAGCAGTCCTGTGGGTGGGATCGGTCAGCCCCAGCATTTT
few	TRBV6-1	TRBJ2-7	TRBD2	CASVLRGRTYEQYF	TGTGCCAGCGTCCTTCGCGGGAGAACCTACGAGCAGTACTTC
-	TRBV12-3/TRBV12-4	TRBJ2-1	TRBD2	CASSLGLAFYNEQFF	TGTGCCAGCAGCCTGGGACTAGCCTTCTACAATGAGCAGTTCTTC
few	TRBV4-3	TRBJ2-5	-	CASSQDWRAEQETQYF	TGCGCCAGCAGCCAAGATTGGCGGGCGGAGCAAGAGACCCAGTACTTC
-	TRBV24-1	TRBJ2-1	TRBD1	CATSGPTGGFYNEQFF	TGTGCCACCAGTGGCCCGACAGGGGGCTTCTACAATGAGCAGTTCTTC
few	TRBV7-8	TRBJ2-1	-	CASSLLFTSLNEQFF	TGTGCCAGCAGCTTACTATTTACTAGCTTAAATGAGCAGTTCTTC
-	TRBV7-8	TRBJ1-5	-	CASSLSIYSNQPQHF	TGTGCCAGCAGCTTAAGCATTTATAGCAATCAGCCCCAGCATTTT
-	TRBV7-9	TRBJ1-2	TRBD1	CASSPIQGEMIYGYTF	TGTGCCAGCAGCCCGATTCAGGGGGAAATGATATATGGCTACACCTTC
few	TRBV6-2/TRBV6-3	TRBJ2-1	-	CASSYVDRSRFF	TGTGCCAGCAGTTACGTCGACAGGTCGCGGTTCTTC
few	TRBV5-4	TRBJ2-5	-	CASRGKSGETQYF	TGTGCCAGTAGGGGGAAGTCGGGAGAGACCCAGTACTTC
few	TRBV2	TRBJ2-6	-	CASIRDSGANVLTF	TGTGCCAGCATCAGGGACTCTGGGGCCAACGTCCTGACTTTC
-	TRBV24-1	TRBJ2-5	-	CATSDLYTGPQETQYF	TGTGCCACCAGTGATCTGTATACAGGGCCCCAAGAGACCCAGTACTTC
-	TRBV12-3/TRBV12-4	TRBJ2-5	-	CASATTSRQETQYF	TGTGCCAGCGCCACTACAAGTCGCCAAGAGACCCAGTACTTC
many	TRBV7-2	TRBJ2-1	-	CASSPLASGNRGGQFF	TGTGCCAGCAGCCCGTTGGCTAGCGGTAATAGGGGGGGGCAGTTCTTC
few	TRBV3-1	TRBJ1-3	TRBD1	CASSQAATGVGYAGNTIYF	TGTGCCAGCAGCCAAGCTGCGACAGGGGTTGGGTACGCTGGAAACACCATATATTTT
few	TRBV2	TRBJ2-7	-	CASSDTGRSYEQYF	TGTGCCAGCAGTGATACAGGGAGATCCTACGAGCAGTACTTC
-	TRBV6-2/TRBV6-3	TRBJ1-2	-	CASSYSSSGYTF	TGTGCCAGCAGTTACTCATCGTCCGGCTACACCTTC
-	TRBV11-2	TRBJ2-3	TRBD2	CASSLRGLAGGRTDTQYF	TGTGCCAGCAGCTTAAGGGGACTAGCGGGAGGAAGGACAGATACGCAGTATTTT
few	TRBV7-2	TRBJ2-3	-	CASSGRVTDTQYF	TGTGCCAGCTCGGGAAGAGTCACAGATACGCAGTATTTT
many	TRBV7-2	TRBJ2-1	TRBD2	CASSLGGGVGNEQFF	TGTGCCAGCAGCTTGGGCGGGGGAGTTGGCAATGAGCAGTTCTTC
-	TRBV7-9	TRBJ2-3	TRBD1	CASSLTVRGGSTDTQYF	TGTGCCAGCAGCTTAACGGTTAGAGGGGGCAGCACAGATACGCAGTATTTT
few	TRBV20-1	TRBJ2-1	-	CSASQRTSYNEQFF	TGCAGTGCTTCACAGAGAACCTCCTACAATGAGCAGTTCTTC
few	TRBV5-1	TRBJ2-7	-	CASSGTDEPWEQYF	TGCGCCAGCAGCGGGACGGACGAGCCCTGGGAGCAGTACTTC
-	TRBV27	TRBJ2-7	TRBD1	CASSLSSTGFTEQYF	TGTGCCAGCAGTTTATCCTCGACAGGGTTTACCGAGCAGTACTTC
many	TRBV12-3/TRBV12-4	TRBJ2-7	-	CASSISGTNYEQYF	TGTGCCAGCAGTATATCCGGGACGAACTACGAGCAGTACTTC
-	TRBV7-9	TRBJ2-3	TRBD1	CASSPTGGMVDTQYF	TGTGCCAGCAGCCCAACAGGGGGGATGGTTGATACGCAGTATTTT
few	TRBV30	TRBJ2-3	-	CAWSVGTRAQYF	TGTGCCTGGAGTGTAGGGACTCGGGCCCAGTATTTT